This TCR beta chain is from a study of shared clonotypes between healthy human individuals. This CDR3 comprises 15 residues. The V gene's germline CDR1 is SNHLY and CDR2 FYNNEI. Trimming took off 4 bases at V and 1 base at J, with 10 bases between the two ends. Original analysis: Junction-only sequences without quality scores came from ImmunoSEQ, so filtering differed. Method: immunoSEQ multiplex PCR; TCRdb's copy keeps in-frame clones and lacks some. D and trimming were read from the DNA, whereas the V and J calls and clone size are those reported in that table. The sample includes 550,000 to 850,000 clones, 72% of them seen just once.

Sequencing input: memory CD4+ T cells sorted from blood. Indicated subset: CD45RA-negative fraction. The clonotype comes from a woman aged 25 to 39 in good health. The genes are TRBV2 and TRBJ2-2, with D perhaps TRBD1 (5 bases). The CDR3 coding sequence is TGTGCCAGCAGTGTGGGCAGGGAGAACACCGGGGAGCTGTTTTTT. Its protein product is CASSVGRENTGELFF.